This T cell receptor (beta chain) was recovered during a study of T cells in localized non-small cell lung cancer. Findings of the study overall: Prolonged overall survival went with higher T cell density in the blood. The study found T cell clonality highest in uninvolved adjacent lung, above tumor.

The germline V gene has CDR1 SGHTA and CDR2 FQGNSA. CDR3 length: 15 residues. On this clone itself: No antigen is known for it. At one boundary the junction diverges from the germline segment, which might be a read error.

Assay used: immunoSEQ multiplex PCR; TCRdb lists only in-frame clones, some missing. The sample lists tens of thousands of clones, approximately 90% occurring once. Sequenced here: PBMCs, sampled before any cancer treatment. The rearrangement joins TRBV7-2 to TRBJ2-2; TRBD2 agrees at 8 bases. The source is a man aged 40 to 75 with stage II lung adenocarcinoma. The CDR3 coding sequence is TGTGCCAGCAGATTAGGACTAGCCGGCGCCGGGGAGCTGTTTTTT. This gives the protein CASRLGLAGAGELFF.